The T cell receptor beta chain under discussion was sequenced for a study of blood T cell repertoires in COVID-19. Sequencing used immunoSEQ multiplex PCR; TCRdb keeps in-frame clones, though not all of them. In the table there are about 130,000 clones, roughly 72% of which are singletons. This CDR3 is built from 23 residues. The ends lost 8 bases at V and 4 bases at J; junction bases unmatched: 37. Germline lookup yields CDR1 LNHNV and CDR2 YYDKDF (reference sequence). This clone appeared a single time. The source is a man in his 60s with acute or convalescent COVID-19. This sequence joins TRBV15 and TRBJ2-7; 8 nucleotides align to TRBD2. Sequencing used peripheral blood. The CDR3 region has the DNA TGTGCCACCGTGTCGCCGACCCTTTCTCCACCACTTAGGTGCGGGAGGTCCCTTTACGAGCAGTACTTC. This translates into CATVSPTLSPPLRCGRSLYEQYF.